A single sample is the source of the 27 T cell receptor beta chains below, sequenced in a study of T cell responses to AZD1222 COVID-19 vaccine. This table comes from immunoSEQ multiplex PCR, and its TCRdb copy is limited to in-frame clones, with some not included. This sample carries 30,000 to 35,000 clones, 65% to 90% of them seen once, and the ten largest clones take approximately 11%. Sequences were derived from peripheral blood, sampled 28 days after the second AZD1222 dose. These receptors originate from an adult who received the AZD1222 COVID-19 vaccine.

V and J are TRBV5-1 and TRBJ2-5, with D maybe TRBD1 (6 bases). Germline CDR1 SGHRS, CDR2 YFSETQ. CDR3 length: 16 amino acids. V gave up 0 bases and J gave up 1 base, with 13 bases separating them. The CDR3 DNA reads as TGCGCCAGCAGCTTGGGGGTCTTAGGGGGCCAAGAGACCCAGTACTTC. Translated, it gives CASSLGVLGGQETQYF.

The genes are TRBV5-1 and TRBJ2-1; D is unresolved. This CDR3 comprises 14 residues. V dropped 2 bases and J dropped 1 base, with 7 bases sitting between them. Per germline, CDR1 SGHRS and CDR2 YFSETQ. The CDR3 nucleotides read TGCGCCAGCAGCTTCGGTGGGTCCTACAATGAGCAGTTCTTC. Translated: CASSFGGSYNEQFF. Together with reference TRBV5-1 and TRBJ2-1, the CDR3 gives the full variable domain: KAGVTQTPRYLIKTRGQQVTLSCSPISGHRSVSWYQQTPGQGLQFLFEYFSETQRNKGNFPGRFSGRQFSNSRSEMNVSTLELGDSALYLCASSFGGSYNEQFFGPGTRLTVL.

The gene calls are TRBV3-1 (or the pseudogene TRBV3-2) and TRBJ2-5; D call uncertain. This CDR3 is built from 16 residues. V lost 3 bases, J lost 0 bases, and 14 bases lay in between. Germline V lookup: CDR1 LGHDT, CDR2 YNNKEL (reference sequence). CDR3 sequence: CASSHGHSGYQETQYF. The CDR3 coding sequence is TGTGCCAGCAGCCATGGGCATTCCGGGTACCAAGAGACCCAGTACTTC.

The V and J genes are TRBV30 and TRBJ1-5, with D hard to call. The CDR3 runs 14 residues. Germline CDR1 GTSNPN, CDR2 SVGIG (reference sequence). With 0 bases removed from V and 1 base from J, the gap between germline ends came to 7 bases. The CDR3 coding sequence is TGTGCCTGGAGTGTATCCGGGAGCAATCAGCCCCAGCATTTT. This gives the protein CAWSVSGSNQPQHF.

This chain uses TRBV29-1 with TRBJ1-4; D not resolved. The V end lost 7 bases, the J end lost 7 bases, and 13 bases lay between the germline ends. The CDR3 is 12 amino acids. The V gene's germline CDR1 is SQVTM and CDR2 ANQGSEA. In DNA, the CDR3 is TGCAGCGGTCAATTCCGGGGTGAAAAACTGTTTTTT. Its protein product is CSGQFRGEKLFF.

The chain uses TRBV11-2 and TRBJ2-5; 8 bases line up with TRBD1. Trimming took 5 bases from V and 7 from J; bases not matched to a gene: 6. This CDR3 is built from 13 residues. Germline V gene lookup returns CDR1 SGHAT and CDR2 FQNNGV. The chain's CDR3 is CASSDDRGGTQYF. CDR3 nucleotides: TGTGCCAGCAGCGATGACAGGGGTGGGACCCAGTACTTC.

This sequence joins TRBV19 and TRBJ1-5; 7 bases are shared with TRBD1. The J segment lost 3 bases and the V segment lost 3 bases, leaving 8 bases of the junction unmatched. Germline V gene sequence: CDR1 LNHDA, CDR2 SQIVND (reference sequence). The CDR3 consists of 16 residues. CDR3 DNA sequence: TGTGCCAGTAGTATTATGACAGGGACCGACAATCAGCCCCAGCATTTT. It translates to CASSIMTGTDNQPQHF.

This rearrangement joins TRBV3-1 (or the pseudogene TRBV3-2) to TRBJ2-1, with 10 positions matching TRBD2. The CDR3 sequence is 17 residues long. The germline V gene has CDR1 LGHDT and CDR2 YNNKEL (reference sequence). The J segment lost 3 bases and the V segment lost 0 bases, leaving 5 bases of the junction unmatched. The CDR3 sequence: CASSQDHRLAGYNEQFF. The CDR3 DNA is TGTGCCAGCAGCCAAGACCATAGACTAGCGGGCTACAATGAGCAGTTCTTC.

The rearrangement uses TRBV5-1 and TRBJ2-7; D might be TRBD2 (5 bases). Trimming shortened V by 0 bases and J by 0 bases, and 7 bases separated the two germline ends. The CDR3 has 14 amino acids. CDR1 is SGHRS and CDR2 is YFSETQ in the germline V gene. The CDR3 region has the DNA TGCGCCAGCAGCTTGGACGGAGGCTCCTACGAGCAGTACTTC. Translation: CASSLDGGSYEQYF.

This clone appeared a few times. The V call is TRBV10-3, the J call TRBJ2-1, with TRBD2 as a possible D gene (6 bases). The CDR3 has 15 residues. CDR1 is ENHRY, CDR2 SYGVKD, per germline. With 8 bases removed from V and 0 bases from J, the gap between germline ends came to 14 bases. Here the CDR3 reads CAIGWGESSYNEQFF. In DNA form, the CDR3 reads TGTGCCATCGGGTGGGGGGAAAGCTCCTACAATGAGCAGTTCTTC.

This clone has more than one count but fewer than ten. The V and J genes are TRBV12-3 or TRBV12-4 and TRBJ2-2; D is unresolved. The CDR3 spans 13 residues. V lost 4 bases and J lost 5, with 8 bases in between. CDR3 nucleotides: TGTGCCAGCAGTTCGTGGCGGACCGGGGAGCTGTTTTTT. Its translation: CASSSWRTGELFF.

The rearrangement joins TRBV7-9 to TRBJ2-5; the D call may be TRBD1 or TRBD2 (5 bases each). This CDR3 is 17 amino acids long. Trimming stripped 10 bases from V and 2 bases from J, with 26 bases between. CDR1 and CDR2 from the germline V gene are SEHNR and FQNEAQ (reference sequence). CDR3 sequence (DNA): TGTGCCACCGACATGTCTTTGGGGACGCCAGGACAAGAGACCCAGTACTTC. It codes for CATDMSLGTPGQETQYF.

The rearrangement uses TRBV5-1 and TRBJ1-1; D possibly corresponds to TRBD1 (6 bases). The V and J ends lost 1 base and 4 bases respectively, with 14 bases between them. This CDR3 is 15 amino acids long. CDR1 and CDR2 (germline): SGHRS, YFSETQ. CDR3 DNA sequence: TGCGCCAGCAGCTTGAATCGAGGGGGATCCACTGAAGCTTTCTTT. It specifies CASSLNRGGSTEAFF.

This rearrangement joins TRBV4-1 to TRBJ1-4, with D tentatively TRBD1 (5 bases). There are 19 residues in the CDR3. The germline V gene encodes CDR1 MGHRA and CDR2 YSYEKL. Trimming stripped 0 bases from V and 0 bases from J, with 17 bases between. CDR3 sequence: CASSQEWGRSFATNEKLFF. CDR3 nucleotides: TGCGCCAGCAGCCAAGAATGGGGACGAAGTTTTGCAACTAATGAAAAACTGTTTTTT.

This clone was found once. The chain has TRBV28 and TRBJ1-2; D gene uncertain. The germline V gene has CDR1 MDHEN and CDR2 SYDVKM. Trimming removed 3 bases from V and 0 bases from J, with 17 bases in between. The CDR3 is 17 amino acids. This CDR3 reads CASSFEGRAGPNYGYTF. The CDR3 DNA follows: TGTGCCAGCAGTTTTGAGGGTAGGGCAGGTCCTAACTATGGCTACACCTTC.

This chain links TRBV4-1 with TRBJ2-1; TRBD2 agrees at 7 bases. Germline V gives CDR1 MGHRA, CDR2 YSYEKL. There are 12 residues in the CDR3. V shed 7 bases, J shed 9 bases, and the junction held 6 bases outside the gene matches. The CDR3 DNA sequence: TGCGCCAGCAACATTCCGGGGGGTGAGCAGTTCTTC. It specifies CASNIPGGEQFF.

The chain links TRBV24-1 to TRBJ2-7, with TRBD1 matching 7 bases. The CDR3 runs to 15 residues. J gave up 2 bases and V 4 bases, and 7 bases lay outside the gene matches. From germline, CDR1 is KGHDR and CDR2 SFDVKD. CDR3 sequence (DNA): TGTGCCACCAGTGACACCGGGACAGCGCCCTACGAGCAGTACTTC. As protein: CATSDTGTAPYEQYF.

This chain connects TRBV24-1 to TRBJ2-5; TRBD1 is a possible D gene (6 bases). The germline V and J ends were trimmed by 10 bases and 5 bases, with 16 bases remaining between them. The CDR3 covers 13 residues. Germline CDR1 is KGHDR and CDR2 is SFDVKD. The CDR3, as DNA: TGTGCCACGGAACAGGGCCCGGGGGAGACCCAGTACTTC. This codes for CATEQGPGETQYF.

The genes are TRBV5-4 and TRBJ2-3; no clear D. CDR3 length: 16 amino acids. Germline V CDR1 and CDR2: SGHNT, YYREEE (reference sequence). V was shortened by 3 bases and J by 2 bases, with 16 bases between the two germline ends. The CDR3 is CASSSGWAPDTDTQYF. CDR3 bases: TGTGCCAGCAGCTCCGGCTGGGCGCCCGACACAGATACGCAGTATTTT.

The chain combines TRBV11-2 with TRBJ2-5; no clear D gene. This CDR3 contains 13 residues. Between the trimmed V and J ends, which lost 0 bases and 9 bases, there was a span of 11 bases. Germline CDR1 SGHAT, CDR2 FQNNGV. The CDR3 DNA is TGTGCCAGCAGCTTAGAGGTTGGGGTGGCCCAGTACTTC. Protein sequence: CASSLEVGVAQYF.

The chain carries TRBV6-5 and TRBJ2-7; 8 bases agree with TRBD1. This CDR3 contains 14 residues. Germline V gene lookup returns CDR1 MNHEY and CDR2 SVGAGI. Losses at the gene ends were 0 bases for V and 2 bases for J; bases not matched to a gene: 0. In DNA, the CDR3 is TGTGCCAGCAGTTACTCACAGGGGGCCTACGAGCAGTACTTC. This translates into CASSYSQGAYEQYF.

The CDR3 nucleotides are TGTGCCAGCAGCCAAGAAATACGAGGGTTCTATGGCTACACCTTC. It encodes CASSQEIRGFYGYTF. The rearrangement joins TRBV3-1 (or the pseudogene TRBV3-2) to TRBJ1-2; the D is unclear. The CDR3 runs to 15 residues. Trimming took off 0 bases at V and 4 bases at J, with 12 bases between the two ends. Germline V gene data show CDR1 as LGHDT and CDR2 as YNNKEL (reference sequence).

V usage is TRBV7-9 and J usage is TRBJ1-4; the D gene is possibly TRBD1 (6 bases). The length of the CDR3 is 14 residues. The V end lost 2 bases, the J end lost 5 bases, and 9 bases lay between the germline ends. Germline V gene lookup returns CDR1 SEHNR and CDR2 FQNEAQ (reference sequence). The CDR3 DNA reads TGTGCCAGCAGCTTACGACAGGAGAATGAAAAACTGTTTTTT. It is translated as CASSLRQENEKLFF.

CDR3 DNA: TGCGCCAGCAGCTTCGACGGCACCGAGGAGACCCAGTACTTC. Its translation: CASSFDGTEETQYF. The rearrangement uses TRBV5-1 and TRBJ2-5; no definite D call. The V gene lost 2 bases and the J gene lost 5 bases, with 13 bases spanning the gap. This CDR3 is built from 14 residues. Germline V gene data show CDR1 as SGHRS and CDR2 as YFSETQ.

This sequence joins TRBV7-2 and TRBJ1-5; TRBD1 might be the D (5 bases). Germline V gene data show CDR1 as SGHTA and CDR2 as FQGNSA. This CDR3 has 15 amino acids. With 2 bases removed from V and 6 bases from J, the gap between germline ends came to 14 bases. DNA for the CDR3: TGTGCCAGCAGCTTAACACAGGTGGACGGTCAGCCCCAGCATTTT. Its protein is CASSLTQVDGQPQHF.

In this sample, this clone turned up a few times. The chain uses TRBV9 and TRBJ1-2; 7 bases align to TRBD1. Germline assignment: CDR1 SGDLS and CDR2 YYNGEE. The length of the CDR3 is 13 residues. J lost 3 bases, V lost 4 bases, and 3 bases had no gene match. CDR3 region: CASSIGGHYGYTF. The CDR3 coding sequence is TGTGCCAGCAGCATAGGGGGCCACTATGGCTACACCTTC.

The table lists this clone with a count of one. This rearrangement joins TRBV7-2 to TRBJ2-1; D ambiguous. V shed 0 bases and J shed 12 bases, with 12 bases lying between them. The CDR3 spans 13 residues. Germline V gene sequence: CDR1 SGHTA, CDR2 FQGNSA. CDR3 protein: CASSLAVADGQFF. The CDR3 region has the DNA TGTGCCAGCAGCTTAGCCGTGGCGGATGGGCAGTTCTTC.